This T cell receptor beta chain was observed in a study of shared clonotypes between healthy human individuals. Background on the study: Per donor, CD8 memory used one plate, CD8 naive used two, CD4 memory used three and CD4 naive used three.

Clones were sequenced by immunoSEQ multiplex PCR, and TCRdb holds only the in-frame ones, with some missing. In the table there are about 1.5 million clones, around 97% of which are singletons. The germline CDR1 and CDR2 sequences are SNHLY and FYNNEI. Between the trimmed V and J ends, which lost 9 bases and 4 bases, there was a span of 12 bases. The CDR3 is 12 amino acids. The source is a man between 25 and 39 years old in good health. Source material: naive CD4+ T cells sorted from blood. Sample subset: CD45RA+ positively selected. This chain joins TRBV2 and TRBJ1-1; the D is unclear. This CDR3 is CARLGSGTEAFF. The CDR3 DNA follows: TGTGCCAGACTTGGTTCGGGCACTGAAGCTTTCTTT.